This entry features one T cell receptor beta chain sequence. The V end lost 3 bases, the J end lost 1 base, and 11 bases lay between the germline ends. This CDR3 comprises 15 residues. Germline loops: CDR1 MNHEY, CDR2 SVGAGI. This sample stems from a study of cytomegalovirus exposure and HLA in healthy donors. It was with 60 Vbeta and 13 Jbeta primers that the PCR ran. Generated by immunoSEQ multiplex PCR, the TCRdb table keeps only in-frame clones and is missing some. In the table there are about 130,000 clones, 75% to 90% of which are singletons. The receptor's source is a woman aged 30 to 39 in good health and CMV-seropositive. Sequencing used PBMCs. The chain combines TRBV6-5 with TRBJ2-3; no clear D gene. This CDR3 reads CASSYMEPRTDTQYF. CDR3 sequence (DNA): TGTGCCAGCAGTTATATGGAGCCCCGCACAGATACGCAGTATTTT.